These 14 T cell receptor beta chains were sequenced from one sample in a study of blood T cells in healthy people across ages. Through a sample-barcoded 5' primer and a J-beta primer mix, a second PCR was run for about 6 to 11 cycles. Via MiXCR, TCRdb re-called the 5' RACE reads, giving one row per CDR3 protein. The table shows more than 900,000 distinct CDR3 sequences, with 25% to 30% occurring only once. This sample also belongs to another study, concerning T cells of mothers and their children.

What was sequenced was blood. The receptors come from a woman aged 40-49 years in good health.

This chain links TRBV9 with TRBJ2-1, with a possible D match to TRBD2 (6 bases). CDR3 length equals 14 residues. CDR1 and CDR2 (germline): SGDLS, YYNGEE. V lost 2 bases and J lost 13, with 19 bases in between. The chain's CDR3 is CASSVSLRDSRQFF. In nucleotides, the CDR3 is TGTGCCAGCAGCGTTAGTCTCCGGGACTCAAGACAGTTCTTC.

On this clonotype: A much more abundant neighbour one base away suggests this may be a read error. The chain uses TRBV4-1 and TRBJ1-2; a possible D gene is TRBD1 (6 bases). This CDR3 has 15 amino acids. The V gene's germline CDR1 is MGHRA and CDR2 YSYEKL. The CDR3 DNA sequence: TGCGCCAGCAACCAAGAGGCAGGGGAAAACTATGGCTACACCTTC. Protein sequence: CASNQEAGENYGYTF.

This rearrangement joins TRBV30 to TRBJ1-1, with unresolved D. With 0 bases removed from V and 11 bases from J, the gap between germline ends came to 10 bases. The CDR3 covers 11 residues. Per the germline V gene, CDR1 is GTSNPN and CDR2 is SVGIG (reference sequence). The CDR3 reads CAWSVAGSAFF. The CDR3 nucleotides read TGTGCCTGGAGTGTGGCAGGAAGTGCTTTCTTT. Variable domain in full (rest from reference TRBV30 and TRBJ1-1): SQTIHQWPATLVQPVGSPLSLECTVEGTSNPNLYWYRQAAGRGLQLLFYSVGIGQISSEVPQNLSASRPQDRQFILSSKKLLLSDSGFYLCAWSVAGSAFFGQGTRLTVV.

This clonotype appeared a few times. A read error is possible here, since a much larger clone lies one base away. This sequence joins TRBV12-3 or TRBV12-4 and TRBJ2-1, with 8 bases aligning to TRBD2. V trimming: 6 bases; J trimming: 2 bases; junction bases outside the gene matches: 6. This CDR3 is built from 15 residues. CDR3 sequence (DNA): TGTGCCAGCAGATCCTGGCGGGGGGCCTACAATGAGCAGTTCTTC. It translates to CASRSWRGAYNEQFF.

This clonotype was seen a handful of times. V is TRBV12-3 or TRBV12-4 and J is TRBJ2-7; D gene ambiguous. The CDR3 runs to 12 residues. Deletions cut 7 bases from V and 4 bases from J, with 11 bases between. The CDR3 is CASNFGGYEQYF. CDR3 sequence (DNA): TGTGCCAGCAATTTCGGCGGTTACGAGCAGTACTTC.

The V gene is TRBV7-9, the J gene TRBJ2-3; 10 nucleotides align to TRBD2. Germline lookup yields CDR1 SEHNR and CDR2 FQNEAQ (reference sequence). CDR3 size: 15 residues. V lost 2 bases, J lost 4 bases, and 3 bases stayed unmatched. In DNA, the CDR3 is TGTGCCAGCAGCTTACAGCGGGGGGGATCAGATACGCAGTATTTT. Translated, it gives CASSLQRGGSDTQYF.

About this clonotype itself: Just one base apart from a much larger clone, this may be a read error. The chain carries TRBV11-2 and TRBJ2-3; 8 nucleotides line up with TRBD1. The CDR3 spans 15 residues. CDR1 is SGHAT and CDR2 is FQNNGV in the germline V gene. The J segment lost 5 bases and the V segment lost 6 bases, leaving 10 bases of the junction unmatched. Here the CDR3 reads CASSYDRGGIDTQYF. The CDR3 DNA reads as TGTGCCAGCAGTTATGACAGGGGAGGCATAGATACGCAGTATTTT.

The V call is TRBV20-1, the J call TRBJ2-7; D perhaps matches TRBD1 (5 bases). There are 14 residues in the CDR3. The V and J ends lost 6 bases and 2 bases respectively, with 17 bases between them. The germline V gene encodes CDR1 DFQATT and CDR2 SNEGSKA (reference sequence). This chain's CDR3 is CSALPLDKTYEQYV. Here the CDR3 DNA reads TGCAGTGCGCTACCGTTGGACAAGACCTACGAGCAGTACGTC.

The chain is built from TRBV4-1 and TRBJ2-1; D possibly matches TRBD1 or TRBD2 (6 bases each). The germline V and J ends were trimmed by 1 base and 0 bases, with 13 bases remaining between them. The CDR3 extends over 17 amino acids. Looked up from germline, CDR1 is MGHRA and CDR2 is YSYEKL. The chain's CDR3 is CASSQGPGADSYNEQFF. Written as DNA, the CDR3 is TGCGCCAGCAGCCAAGGTCCGGGGGCGGACTCCTACAATGAGCAGTTCTTC.

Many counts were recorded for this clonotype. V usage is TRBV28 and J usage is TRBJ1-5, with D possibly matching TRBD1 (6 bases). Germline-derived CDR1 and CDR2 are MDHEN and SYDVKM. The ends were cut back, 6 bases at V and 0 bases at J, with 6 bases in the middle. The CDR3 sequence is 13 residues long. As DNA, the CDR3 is TGTGCCAGCAGCAGGGGTAGCAATCAGCCCCAGCATTTT. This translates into CASSRGSNQPQHF.

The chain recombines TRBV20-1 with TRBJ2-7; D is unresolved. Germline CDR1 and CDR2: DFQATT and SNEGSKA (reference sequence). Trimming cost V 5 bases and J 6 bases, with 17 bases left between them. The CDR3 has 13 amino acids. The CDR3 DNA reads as TGCAGTGCTCCCCGGGTAAACTACGGCGAGCAGTACTTC. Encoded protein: CSAPRVNYGEQYF.

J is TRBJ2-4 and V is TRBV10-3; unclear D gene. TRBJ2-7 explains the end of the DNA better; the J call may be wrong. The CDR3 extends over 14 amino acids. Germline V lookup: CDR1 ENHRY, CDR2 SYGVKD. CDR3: CAISDIIKANEQYF. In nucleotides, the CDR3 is TGTGCCATCAGTGACATTATAAAGGCGAACGAGCAGTACTTC.

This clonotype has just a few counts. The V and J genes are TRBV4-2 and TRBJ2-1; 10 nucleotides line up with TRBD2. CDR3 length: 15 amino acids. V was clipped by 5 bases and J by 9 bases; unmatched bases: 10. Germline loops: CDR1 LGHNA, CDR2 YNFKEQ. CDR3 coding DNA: TGTGCCAGCAGCACAGAGCGGGGGGGAGGGAGTGAGCAGTTCTTC. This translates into CASSTERGGGSEQFF.

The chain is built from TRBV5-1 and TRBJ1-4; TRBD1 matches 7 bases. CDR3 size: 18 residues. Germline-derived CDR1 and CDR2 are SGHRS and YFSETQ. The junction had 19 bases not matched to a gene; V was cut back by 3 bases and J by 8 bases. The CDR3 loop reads CASSSAPTGRGLMEKLFF. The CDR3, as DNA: TGCGCCAGCAGCTCCGCACCCACTGGGAGGGGGCTAATGGAAAAACTGTTTTTT.